The clone carrying this T cell receptor (beta chain) has just a few counts. Its antigen is as yet unknown. The data were taken from a study of T and B cells in COVID-19 patients. At the level of the study: COVID-19 patients gave peripheral blood either during active infection or after recovery. The recovered patients had mostly mild to moderate COVID-19 with outpatient management.

Each TRB amplification used roughly 250-550 ng of genomic DNA from blood. TRB rearrangements were amplified by multiplex PCR with BIOMED2 TRB-A/B primers. One entry per CDR3 protein results from TCRdb running MiXCR on the multiplex PCR reads. The table lists about 10,000 distinct CDR3 sequences, over 25% of them singletons. Overall study findings and caveats: Patients with COVID-19 reportedly showed strongly skewed T cell receptor beta variable and joining gene usage.

The germline gives CDR1 ENHRY, CDR2 SYGVKD. There are 15 residues in the CDR3. Between the trimmed V and J ends, which lost 2 bases and 5 bases, there was a span of 15 bases. The sequence was obtained from a human donor who had recovered from COVID-19. V and J are TRBV10-3 and TRBJ2-5; D may correspond to TRBD1 or TRBD2 (5 bases each). Sequencing used blood. The CDR3 spells CAISERVGAGETQYF. CDR3 bases: TGTGCCATCAGTGAGCGTGTCGGGGCCGGGGAGACCCAGTACTTC.